Following are 7 T cell receptor beta chains from one sample sequenced in a study of CD8 T cells in Susac syndrome. RNA, at about 0.5 to 1 ug, was reverse transcribed with random hexamers. TCRdb fed the immunoSEQ multiplex PCR reads into MiXCR, producing one record per CDR3 protein. The repertoire has nearly 200,000 distinct CDR3 sequences, roughly 95% of them found once; the top ten carry roughly 0.088%. Sequencing was done on a sample of CD4+ T cells from PBMCs. The origin of the receptors is a human donor with multiple sclerosis.

The chain is built from TRBV7-8 and TRBJ2-5; D not certain. V gave up 2 bases and J gave up 4 bases, with 14 bases separating them. The CDR3 length is 15 residues. Germline lookup yields CDR1 SGHVS and CDR2 FQNEAQ. This chain's CDR3 is CASSLIAISTETQYF. The CDR3 nucleotides are TGTGCCAGCAGCTTAATAGCTATTTCGACAGAGACCCAGTACTTC.

The chain is built from TRBV6-1 and TRBJ2-3; D remains unclear. The germline V gene has CDR1 MNHNS and CDR2 SASEGT. This CDR3 contains 13 residues. V was clipped by 4 bases and J by 5 bases, with 10 bases between them. CDR3 in amino acids: CASSGVLGDTQYF. CDR3 coding DNA: TGTGCCAGCAGTGGGGTCCTAGGAGATACGCAGTATTTT.

The genes are TRBV3-1 and TRBJ1-5; D unresolved. The CDR3 runs to 13 residues. The germline V gene has CDR1 LGHDT and CDR2 YNNKEL (reference sequence). V lost 3 bases, J lost 6 bases, and 9 bases lay in between. As DNA, the CDR3 is TGTGCCAGCAGCCAGGCCCTCACTCAGCCCCAGCATTTT. This sequence encodes CASSQALTQPQHF.

J is TRBJ2-7 and V is TRBV5-1; tentative D call: TRBD1 (6 bases). This CDR3 contains 14 residues. The germline CDR1 and CDR2 sequences are SGHRS and YFSETQ. The V end lost 4 bases, the J end lost 2 bases, and 13 bases lay between the germline ends. The CDR3 bases are TGCGCCAGCAGCCCTGGACAGACAACCTACGAGCAGTACTTC. This gives the protein CASSPGQTTYEQYF. Combining the CDR3 with reference TRBV5-1 and TRBJ2-7 gives the whole variable domain KAGVTQTPRYLIKTRGQQVTLSCSPISGHRSVSWYQQTPGQGLQFLFEYFSETQRNKGNFPGRFSGRQFSNSRSEMNVSTLELGDSALYLCASSPGQTTYEQYFGPGTRLTVT.

This clonotype appeared once. The V gene is TRBV20-1, the J gene TRBJ2-7; no reliable D call. V lost 1 base, J lost 4 bases, and 14 bases lay in between. This CDR3 is built from 14 residues. Per germline, CDR1 DFQATT and CDR2 SNEGSKA (reference sequence). This CDR3 reads CSARAGPQSYEQYF. In DNA, the CDR3 is TGCAGTGCTAGAGCGGGCCCCCAGTCATACGAGCAGTACTTC.

The CDR3 region is CASSSDTDGYTF. CDR3 nucleotide sequence: TGTGCCAGCAGCTCCGACACGGACGGCTACACCTTC. This rearrangement joins TRBV7-9 to TRBJ1-2, with D uncertain. The length of the CDR3 is 12 residues. The V gene's germline CDR1 is SEHNR and CDR2 FQNEAQ (reference sequence). V was cut by 4 bases and J by 8 bases, with 11 bases left in between.

The chain carries TRBV7-9 and TRBJ2-2; D is undetermined. Germline V lookup: CDR1 SEHNR, CDR2 FQNEAQ (reference sequence). V was pared by 2 bases and J by 3 bases, with 10 bases between. The CDR3 runs to 15 residues. CDR3 DNA sequence: TGTGCCAGCAGCTTAACTATCGGACACACCGGGGAGCTGTTTTTT. Its protein product is CASSLTIGHTGELFF. The variable domain in full, with the rest retrieved from reference TRBV7-9 and TRBJ2-2, is DTGVSQNPRHKITKRGQNVTFRCDPISEHNRLYWYRQTLGQGPEFLTYFQNEAQLEKSRLLSDRFSAERPKGSFSTLEIQRTEQGDSAMYLCASSLTIGHTGELFFGEGSRLTVL.